This record looks at one TCR beta chain sequence and its context. Antigen specificity is unknown. Collection of 9 to 10 milliliters of peripheral blood was performed for each donor. Extraction of total RNA produced a minimum of 6 micrograms from each sample. The second PCR ran about 6 to 11 cycles with a sample-barcoded 5' primer and J-beta primers. From the 5' RACE reads, TCRdb called clonotypes with MiXCR, one entry per CDR3 protein. Of 1.5 million or so distinct CDR3 sequences in the sample, roughly 40% were seen once. The CDR3 sequence is 13 residues long. CDR1 GTSNPN and CDR2 SVGIG come from the germline V gene (reference sequence). V gave up 0 bases and J gave up 7 bases; unmatched junction bases: 3. The data were taken from a study of blood T cells in healthy people across ages. Whole-study findings and limits: Because donor CMV status was unknown, expanded clonotype changes were possibly confounded. TCR beta diversity tracked closely with naive T cell percentage.

This TCR came from a woman aged 18-35 years in good health. This chain joins TRBV30 and TRBJ1-2, with 9 bases matching TRBD1. Sequences were obtained from blood. The CDR3 reads CAWSVGTGSGYTF. CDR3 in DNA: TGTGCCTGGAGTGTAGGGACAGGGAGTGGCTACACCTTC. Drawing the rest from reference TRBV30 and TRBJ1-2, the complete variable domain is SQTIHQWPATLVQPVGSPLSLECTVEGTSNPNLYWYRQAAGRGLQLLFYSVGIGQISSEVPQNLSASRPQDRQFILSSKKLLLSDSGFYLCAWSVGTGSGYTFGSGTRLTVV.